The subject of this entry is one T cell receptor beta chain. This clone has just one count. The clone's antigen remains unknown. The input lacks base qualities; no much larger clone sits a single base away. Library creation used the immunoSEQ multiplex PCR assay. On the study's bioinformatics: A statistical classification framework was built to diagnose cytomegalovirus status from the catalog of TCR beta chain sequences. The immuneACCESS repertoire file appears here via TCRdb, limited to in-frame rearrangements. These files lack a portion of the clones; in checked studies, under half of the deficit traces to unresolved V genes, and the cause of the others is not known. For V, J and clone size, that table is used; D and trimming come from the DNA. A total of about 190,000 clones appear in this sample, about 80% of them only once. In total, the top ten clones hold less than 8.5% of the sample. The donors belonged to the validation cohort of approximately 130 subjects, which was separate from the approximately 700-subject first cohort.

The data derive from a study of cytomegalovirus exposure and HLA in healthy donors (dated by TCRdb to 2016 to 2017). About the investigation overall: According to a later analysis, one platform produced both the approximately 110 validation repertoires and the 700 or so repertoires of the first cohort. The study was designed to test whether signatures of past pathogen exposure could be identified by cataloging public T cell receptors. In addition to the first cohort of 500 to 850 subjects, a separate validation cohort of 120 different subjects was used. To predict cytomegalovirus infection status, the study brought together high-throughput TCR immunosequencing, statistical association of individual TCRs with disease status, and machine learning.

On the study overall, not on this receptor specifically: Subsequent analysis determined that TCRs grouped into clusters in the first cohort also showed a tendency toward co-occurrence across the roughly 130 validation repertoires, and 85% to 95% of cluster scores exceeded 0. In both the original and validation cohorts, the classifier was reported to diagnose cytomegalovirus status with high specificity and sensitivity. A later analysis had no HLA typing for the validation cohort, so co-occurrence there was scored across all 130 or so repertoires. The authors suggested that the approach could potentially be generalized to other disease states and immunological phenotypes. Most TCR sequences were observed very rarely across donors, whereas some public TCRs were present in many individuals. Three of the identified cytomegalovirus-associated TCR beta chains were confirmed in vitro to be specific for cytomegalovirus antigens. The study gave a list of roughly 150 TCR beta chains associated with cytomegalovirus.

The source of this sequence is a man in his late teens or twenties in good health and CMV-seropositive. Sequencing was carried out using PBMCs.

The sequenced DNA: TGTGCCAGCATCAGGGTCGCAGTCGGCTATGGCTACACCTTC. Protein translation: CASIRVAVGYGYTF. The V and J segments used are TRBV28 and TRBJ1-2; a tentative D match to TRBD1 spans 5 bases. From its cysteine to its phenylalanine, the CDR3 spans 14 amino acids. Only the CDR3 DNA is retained, 42 bases long and in frame from the first base. V drops 7 bases and J drops 4 bases, leaving 16 bases in between. The germline V gene specifies MDHEN as CDR1 and SYDVKM as CDR2.